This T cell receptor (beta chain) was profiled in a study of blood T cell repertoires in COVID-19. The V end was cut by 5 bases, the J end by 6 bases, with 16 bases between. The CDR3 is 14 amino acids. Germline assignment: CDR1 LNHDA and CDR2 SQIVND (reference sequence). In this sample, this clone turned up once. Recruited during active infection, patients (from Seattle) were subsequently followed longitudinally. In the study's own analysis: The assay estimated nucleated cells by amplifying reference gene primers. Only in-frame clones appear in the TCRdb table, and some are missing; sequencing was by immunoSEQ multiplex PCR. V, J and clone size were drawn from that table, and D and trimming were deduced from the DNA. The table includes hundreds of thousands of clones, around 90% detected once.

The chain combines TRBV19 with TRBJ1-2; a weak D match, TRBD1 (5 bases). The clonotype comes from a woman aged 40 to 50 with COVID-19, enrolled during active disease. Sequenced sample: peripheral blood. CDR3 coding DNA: TGTGCCAGTAGTGCAGACAGAAGTAGGAATGGCTACACCTTC. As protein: CASSADRSRNGYTF.